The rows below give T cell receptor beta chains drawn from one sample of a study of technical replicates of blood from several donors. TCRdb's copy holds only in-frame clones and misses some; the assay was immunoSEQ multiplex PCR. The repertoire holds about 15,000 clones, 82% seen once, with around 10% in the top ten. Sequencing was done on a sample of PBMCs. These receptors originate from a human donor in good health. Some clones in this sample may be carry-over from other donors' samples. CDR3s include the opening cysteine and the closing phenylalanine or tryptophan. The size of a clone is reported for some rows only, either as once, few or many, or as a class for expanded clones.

CASSGTGGSYEQYF,TRBV28,NA,NA
CASSNRLRGAGGKDTQYF,TRBV19,TRBJ2-3,NA
CASIGGGSTNEQFF,TRBV7-9,TRBJ2-1,once
CASSFDHGYEQYF,TRBV7-9,TRBJ2-7,few
CACQLGDGNIQYF,TRBV30,TRBJ2-4,NA
CASSQQGPYEQYF,TRBV2,TRBJ2-7,few
CATTGTSGRSYEQYF,TRBV10-3,TRBJ2-7,few
CASSQAGAPFSGANVLTF,TRBV4-1,TRBJ2-6,NA
CASSMGRDSNTGELFF,TRBV5-4,TRBJ2-2,NA
CASSLSLAGRNIQYF,TRBV27,TRBJ2-4,NA
CASSSDRNTEAFF,TRBV7-3,TRBJ1-1,few
CSVGRGTDTEAFF,TRBV29-1,TRBJ1-1,NA
CASSTPGTGYATNEKLFF,TRBV25-1,TRBJ1-4,NA
CATSRDLAEWPQHF,TRBV15,TRBJ1-5,once
CASHRQGPGELFF,TRBV2,TRBJ2-2,NA
CASSAYLGGFF,TRBV13,TRBJ2-1,NA
CASSTGQSNEQFF,TRBV10-1,TRBJ2-1,NA
CASSHPQRGYEQYF,TRBV4-1,TRBJ2-7,NA
CASSTGSAGGYTF,TRBV10-1,TRBJ1-2,NA
CAISGGQYRDNQPQHF,TRBV10-3,TRBJ1-5,NA
CASSYSGQGVYEQYF,TRBV6-5,TRBJ2-7,NA
CAIGRTPWTQYF,TRBV10-3,TRBJ2-5,once
CSVEVPTSGTYEQYF,TRBV29-1,TRBJ2-7,NA
CASSAEGLGEQFF,TRBV30,TRBJ2-1,NA
CASSNTDYGYTF,TRBV28,TRBJ1-2,once
CASSSRGLQETQYF,TRBV7-2,TRBJ2-5,once
CASSQLMVGGLFF,TRBV14,TRBJ1-4,NA
CASSPRGEISYEQYF,TRBV4-2,TRBJ2-7,NA
CASRPFQGDSGNTIYF,TRBV28,TRBJ1-3,NA
CASSVAGDATGQYF,TRBV9,TRBJ2-7,once
CAISDLGTSGSGRQFF,TRBV10-3,TRBJ2-1,NA
CASSGTSRLANTGELFF,TRBV9,TRBJ2-2,NA
CASSPFPPQGGETQYF,TRBV27,TRBJ2-5,NA
CASSLGPRDRDPEAFF,TRBV7-2,TRBJ1-1,NA
CASSEESPYEQYF,TRBV5-8,TRBJ2-7,once
CASSLGQAEGEKLFF,TRBV7-8,TRBJ1-4,NA
CSVKTGAYEQYF,TRBV29-1,TRBJ2-7,NA
CASSLSTITAYEQYF,TRBV27,TRBJ2-7,NA
CASSGQGAEAFF,TRBV2,TRBJ1-1,NA
CASSLVAGLAKNIQYF,TRBV5-1,TRBJ2-4,NA
CASSNTGGDTQYF,TRBV7-9,TRBJ2-3,NA
CASSSGGLVNEQFF,TRBV28,TRBJ2-1,NA
CASSPTGTSRNEQFF,TRBV6-5,TRBJ2-1,NA
CASSLGLAGAYEQYF,TRBV5-1,TRBJ2-7,NA
CASSLRGQSLSYSGNTIYF,TRBV7-9,TRBJ1-3,NA
CASSPGSTDTQYF,TRBV11-3,TRBJ2-3,NA